This TCR beta chain was sequenced in a study of CD8 T cells in Susac syndrome. Study overall: Patients with Susac syndrome were therapy-naive, treated with corticosteroids, or treated with intravenous immunoglobulin alone when blood was collected.

General study results and limits: CD8+ clonal expansion in Susac was maximal in TEMRA cells and in active patients.

Blood CD8+ and CD4+ T cells underwent high-throughput TCR beta sequencing. Notes on this clonotype: Its antigen is as yet unknown.

The ends were cut back, 0 bases at V and 6 bases at J, with 11 bases in the middle. Germline values: CDR1 SGDLS, CDR2 YYNGEE. The CDR3 runs to 14 residues. Random hexamers primed reverse transcription of 0.5 to 1 ug RNA. With immunoSEQ multiplex PCR, TCR beta CDR3 was amplified across 54 Vbeta and 13 Jbeta. TCRdb independently ran MiXCR on the immunoSEQ multiplex PCR reads; one entry per CDR3 protein. The sample contains some 97,000 distinct CDR3 sequences, 95% of which appear only once. The V gene is TRBV9, the J gene TRBJ2-3, with D hard to call. Sequenced: CD8+ T cells from PBMCs. The clonotype was recovered from a human donor with Susac syndrome. The chain's CDR3 is CASSVEAVGDTQYF. Here the CDR3 DNA reads TGTGCCAGCAGCGTAGAAGCAGTAGGGGATACGCAGTATTTT. Complete variable domain (other parts from reference TRBV9 and TRBJ2-3): DSGVTQTPKHLITATGQRVTLRCSPRSGDLSVYWYQQSLDQGLQFLIQYYNGEERAKGNILERFSAQQFPDLHSELNLSSLELGDSALYFCASSVEAVGDTQYFGPGTRLTVL.